Here is one T cell receptor beta chain with its context. The authors' processing: How many nucleated cells were present was estimated from reference gene primer amplification. The data were produced by immunoSEQ multiplex PCR, yet TCRdb's version contains in-frame clones alone and is incomplete. For V, J and clone size, that table is used; D and trimming come from the DNA. The sample lists under 4,500 clones; roughly 80% were seen once. This entry comes from a study of blood T cell repertoires in COVID-19. Study background: The United States, Italy and Spain provided the acute and convalescent COVID-19 samples. From T cells, B-cell-depleted T cells, or PBMCs came the material, which was cDNA or gDNA.

The TCR originated in a human donor with active or convalescent COVID-19. The donor label of this sample is uncertain. The sequencing input was peripheral blood.

The CDR3 DNA is TGTGCCTCCGGGACAGGGAACACCGGGGAGCTGTTTTTT. Translation: CASGTGNTGELFF. The chain recombines TRBV30 with TRBJ2-2; TRBD1 matches 8 bases. V lost 7 bases to trimming and J lost 1 base; unmatched junction nucleotides: 2. The CDR3 extends over 13 amino acids. The germline V gene encodes CDR1 GTSNPN and CDR2 SVGIG (reference sequence).